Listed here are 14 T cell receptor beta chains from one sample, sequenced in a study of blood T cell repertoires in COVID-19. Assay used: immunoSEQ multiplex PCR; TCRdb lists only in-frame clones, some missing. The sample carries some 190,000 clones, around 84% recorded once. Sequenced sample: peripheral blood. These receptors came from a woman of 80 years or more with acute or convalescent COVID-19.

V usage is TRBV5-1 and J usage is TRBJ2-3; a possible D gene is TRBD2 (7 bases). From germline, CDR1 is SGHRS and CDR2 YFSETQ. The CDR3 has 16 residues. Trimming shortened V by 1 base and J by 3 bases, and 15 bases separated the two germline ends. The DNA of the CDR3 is TGCGCCAGCAGCTTGTTTGGGGGGGCAGGAACAGATACGCAGTATTTT. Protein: CASSLFGGAGTDTQYF.

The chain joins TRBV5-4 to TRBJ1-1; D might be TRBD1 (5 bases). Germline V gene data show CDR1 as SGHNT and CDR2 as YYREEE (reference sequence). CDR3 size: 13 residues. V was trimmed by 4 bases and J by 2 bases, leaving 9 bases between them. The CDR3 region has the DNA TGTGCCAGCAGCGAAGGGGATAACACTGAAGCTTTCTTT. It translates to CASSEGDNTEAFF.

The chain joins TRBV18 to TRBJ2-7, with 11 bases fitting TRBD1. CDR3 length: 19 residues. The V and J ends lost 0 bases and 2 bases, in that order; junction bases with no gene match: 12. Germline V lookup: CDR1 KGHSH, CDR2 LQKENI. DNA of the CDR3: TGTGCCAGCTCACCACCAAAGGGGACAGGGGGATTACTAACCTACGAGCAGTACTTC. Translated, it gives CASSPPKGTGGLLTYEQYF.

The CDR3 DNA follows: TGTGCCAGCAGCCCACAGTGGACAGGGGGCCAAGAGACCCAGTACTTC. Its protein product is CASSPQWTGGQETQYF. V is TRBV7-2 and J is TRBJ2-5; TRBD1 matches 10 bases. The length of the CDR3 is 16 residues. Germline assignment: CDR1 SGHTA and CDR2 FQGNSA. Trimming at V came to 5 bases and at J to 1 base, leaving 7 bases not matched to a gene.

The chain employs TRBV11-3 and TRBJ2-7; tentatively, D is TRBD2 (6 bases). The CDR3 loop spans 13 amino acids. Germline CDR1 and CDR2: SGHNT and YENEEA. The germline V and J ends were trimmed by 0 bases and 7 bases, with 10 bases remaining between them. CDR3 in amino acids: CASSLEEGTEQYF. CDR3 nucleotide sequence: TGTGCCAGCAGCTTAGAGGAGGGGACGGAGCAGTACTTC.

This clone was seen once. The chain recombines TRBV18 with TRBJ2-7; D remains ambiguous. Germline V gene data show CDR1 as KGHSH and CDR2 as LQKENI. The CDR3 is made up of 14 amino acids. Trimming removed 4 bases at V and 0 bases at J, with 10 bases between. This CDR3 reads CASSLVPFSYEQYF. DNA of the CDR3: TGTGCCAGCTCACTAGTTCCGTTCTCCTACGAGCAGTACTTC. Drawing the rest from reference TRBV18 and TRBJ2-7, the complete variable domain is NAGVMQNPRHLVRRRGQEARLRCSPMKGHSHVYWYRQLPEEGLKFMVYLQKENIIDESGMPKERFSAEFPKEGPSILRIQQVVRGDSAAYFCASSLVPFSYEQYFGPGTRLTVT.

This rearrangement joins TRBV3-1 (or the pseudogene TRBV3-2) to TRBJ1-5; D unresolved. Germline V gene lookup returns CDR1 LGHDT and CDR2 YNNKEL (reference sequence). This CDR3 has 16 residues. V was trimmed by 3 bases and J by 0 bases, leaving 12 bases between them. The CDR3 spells CASSHPGGYSNQPQHF. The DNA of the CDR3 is TGTGCCAGCAGCCACCCTGGAGGATATAGCAATCAGCCCCAGCATTTT.

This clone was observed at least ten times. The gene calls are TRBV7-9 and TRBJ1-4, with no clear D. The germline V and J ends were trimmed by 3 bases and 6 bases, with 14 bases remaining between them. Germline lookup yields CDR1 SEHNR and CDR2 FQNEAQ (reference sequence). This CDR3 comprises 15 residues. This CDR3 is CASSFGSGGDEKLFF. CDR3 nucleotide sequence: TGTGCCAGCAGCTTTGGGTCGGGAGGTGATGAAAAACTGTTTTTT.

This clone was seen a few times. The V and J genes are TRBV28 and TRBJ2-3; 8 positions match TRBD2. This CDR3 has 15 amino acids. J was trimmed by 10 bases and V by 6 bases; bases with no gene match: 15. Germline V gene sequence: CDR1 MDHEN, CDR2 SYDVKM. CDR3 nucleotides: TGTGCCAGCAGCTCAGGGGAGATGGGGGGACTAGCGCAGTATTTT. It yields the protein CASSSGEMGGLAQYF.

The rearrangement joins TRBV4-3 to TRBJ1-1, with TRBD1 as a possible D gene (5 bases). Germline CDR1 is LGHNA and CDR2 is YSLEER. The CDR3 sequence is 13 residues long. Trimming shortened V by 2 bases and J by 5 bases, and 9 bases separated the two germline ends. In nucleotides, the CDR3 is TGCGCCAGCAGCCAACTCGGGGGGACTGAAGCTTTCTTT. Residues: CASSQLGGTEAFF.

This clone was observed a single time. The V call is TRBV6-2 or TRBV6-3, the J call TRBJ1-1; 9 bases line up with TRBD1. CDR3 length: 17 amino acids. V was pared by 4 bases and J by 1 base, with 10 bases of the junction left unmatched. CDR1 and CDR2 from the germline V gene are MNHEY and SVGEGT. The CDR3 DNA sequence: TGTGCCAGCAGTTTCCCCACAGGGGGCTACGCGAACACTGAAGCTTTCTTT. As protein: CASSFPTGGYANTEAFF.

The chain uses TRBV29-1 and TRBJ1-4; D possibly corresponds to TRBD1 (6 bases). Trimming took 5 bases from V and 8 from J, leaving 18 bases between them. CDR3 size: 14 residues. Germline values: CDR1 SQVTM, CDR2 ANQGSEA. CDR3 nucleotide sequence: TGCAGCGTTAACCGAGGGGGATCTCGAGAAAAACTGTTTTTT. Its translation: CSVNRGGSREKLFF.

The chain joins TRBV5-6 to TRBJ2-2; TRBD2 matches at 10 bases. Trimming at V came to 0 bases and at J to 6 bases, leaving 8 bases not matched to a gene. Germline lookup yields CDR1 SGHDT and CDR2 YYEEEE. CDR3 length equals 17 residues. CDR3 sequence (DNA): TGTGCCAGCAGCTTGGGCCTAGCGGGAGTAAAGGCCGGGGAGCTGTTTTTT. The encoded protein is CASSLGLAGVKAGELFF.

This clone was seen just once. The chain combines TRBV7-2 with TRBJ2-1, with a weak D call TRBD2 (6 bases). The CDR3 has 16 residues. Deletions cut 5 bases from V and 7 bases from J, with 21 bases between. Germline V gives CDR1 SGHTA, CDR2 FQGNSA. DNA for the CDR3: TGTGCCAGCAGCCGGCGAGGAACTCTAGCGTCAAATGAGCAGTTCTTC. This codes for CASSRRGTLASNEQFF.